This T cell receptor beta chain originates from a study of T cells expressing NK-cell markers. Study-level background: The TCR beta repertoires were obtained from sorted CD3+CD56+NKG2C+, CD3+CD56+NKG2C- and CD3+CD56-NKG2C+ T cells.

From the 5' RACE reads, TCRdb lists one entry per CDR3 protein and no DNA. The table counts about 430,000 distinct CDR3 sequences; under 1.5% lies in the top ten. In germline, CDR1 is MGHRA, CDR2 YSYEKL. The CDR3 length is 15 residues. Source material: blood T cells: a sorted CD56 or NKG2C T cell subset, CD4+ or CD8+ T cells, or bulk PBMC T cells (not recorded which). The chain recombines TRBV4-1 with TRBJ2-5. The receptor's source is a woman in her fifties or sixties in good health. CDR3 residues: CASSQVLVSGETQYF.